This passage covers 15 T cell receptor beta chains from one sample sequenced in a study of cytomegalovirus exposure and HLA in healthy donors. 13 Jbeta primers and 60 Vbeta primers were used for the PCR. Here immunoSEQ multiplex PCR was the method, and the copy in TCRdb shows in-frame clones only, minus some. The repertoire holds 200,000 to 250,000 clones, with about 81% as singletons. Source material: PBMCs. The receptor set was obtained from a woman in her forties in good health and CMV-seropositive.

This clone has more than one count but fewer than ten. This chain links TRBV30 with TRBJ2-2; a weak D match, TRBD2 (5 bases). The CDR3 length is 15 residues. V dropped 0 bases and J dropped 3 bases, with 11 bases sitting between them. Germline values: CDR1 GTSNPN, CDR2 SVGIG (reference sequence). The CDR3 spells CAWSVPGGYTGELFF. The CDR3 coding sequence is TGTGCCTGGAGTGTACCTGGCGGGTACACCGGGGAGCTGTTTTTT.

This clone has just one count. One end of the junction varies from germline; a read error may be responsible. The chain is built from TRBV7-6 and TRBJ2-7; possibly TRBD1 for D (5 bases). There are 17 residues in the CDR3. The germline gives CDR1 SGHVS, CDR2 FNYEAQ. CDR3 amino acids: CASSLGAYSTLSYEQYF. The CDR3 DNA is TGTGCCAGCAGTTTAGGGGCCTATTCAACTCTATCCTACGAGCAGTACTTC.

In DNA, the CDR3 is TGTGCCATCAGTGATTTATCCAACACTGAAGCTTTCTTT. Translated, it gives CAISDLSNTEAFF. The rearrangement links TRBV10-3 to TRBJ1-1; D gene uncertain. CDR1 and CDR2 (germline): ENHRY, SYGVKD. V was shortened by 3 bases and J by 2 bases, with 7 bases between the two germline ends. CDR3 size: 13 residues.

Here the CDR3 DNA reads TGTGCCAGCAGCGTAAATCCAGGGGGCCAAACAGATACGCAGTATTTT. This gives the protein CASSVNPGGQTDTQYF. V usage is TRBV9 and J usage is TRBJ2-3; 8 bases agree with TRBD1. Germline trimming cut 1 base from V and 3 bases from J; bases unmatched to any gene: 7. The CDR3 runs to 16 residues. Germline V gives CDR1 SGDLS, CDR2 YYNGEE.

The chain joins TRBV10-3 to TRBJ2-1; 7 bases are a match to TRBD1. The CDR3 covers 14 residues. The ends lost 7 bases at V and 2 bases at J; junction bases unmatched: 5. From germline, CDR1 is ENHRY and CDR2 SYGVKD. The CDR3 here is CAITWDSTYNEQFF. The CDR3 nucleotides read TGTGCCATCACGTGGGACAGCACCTACAATGAGCAGTTCTTC.

V is TRBV6-5 and J is TRBJ1-1; 11 bases map to TRBD1. Germline V gene data show CDR1 as MNHEY and CDR2 as SVGAGI. J lost 3 bases, V lost 8 bases, and 8 bases had no gene match. The CDR3 covers 15 residues. CDR3 protein: CASRNRDRGDTEAFF. In nucleotides, the CDR3 is TGTGCCAGCCGGAACCGGGACAGGGGGGACACTGAAGCTTTCTTT.

The chain has TRBV7-2 and TRBJ1-2; no reliable D call. CDR1 is SGHTA and CDR2 is FQGNSA in the germline V gene. V was shortened by 5 bases and J by 4 bases, with 5 bases between the two germline ends. The CDR3 totals 11 residues. The CDR3 DNA is TGTGCCAGCAGCCTATCCTATGGCTACACCTTC. Translation gives CASSLSYGYTF. The full variable domain, with the rest looked up from reference TRBV7-2 and TRBJ1-2, is GAGVSQSPSNKVTEKGKDVELRCDPISGHTALYWYRQSLGQGLEFLIYFQGNSAPDKSGLPSDRFSAERTGGSVSTLTIQRTQQEDSAVYLCASSLSYGYTFGSGTRLTVV.

V and J are TRBV28 and TRBJ1-4; 8 bases match TRBD1. Trimming took 3 bases from V and 2 from J; bases not matched to a gene: 5. The CDR3 loop spans 16 amino acids. Germline CDR1 and CDR2: MDHEN and SYDVKM. The CDR3 is CASSFNRGGTNEKLFF. For the CDR3, the DNA is TGTGCCAGCAGTTTTAACAGGGGGGGGACTAATGAAAAACTGTTTTTT.

This clone was seen a single time. This chain joins TRBV7-9 and TRBJ1-1; 7 nucleotides align to TRBD1. Germline CDR1 is SEHNR and CDR2 is FQNEAQ (reference sequence). V trimming: 8 bases; J trimming: 1 base; junction bases outside the gene matches: 7. The CDR3 totals 14 residues. CDR3 coding DNA: TGTGCCAGCCGTCGGGGACAGCCGAACACTGAAGCTTTCTTT. It yields the protein CASRRGQPNTEAFF. Drawing the rest from reference TRBV7-9 and TRBJ1-1, the complete variable domain is DTGVSQNPRHKITKRGQNVTFRCDPISEHNRLYWYRQTLGQGPEFLTYFQNEAQLEKSRLLSDRFSAERPKGSFSTLEIQRTEQGDSAMYLCASRRGQPNTEAFFGQGTRLTVV.

The chain carries TRBV29-1 and TRBJ2-7, with 7 positions matching TRBD2. CDR3 length: 15 amino acids. Germline V gene data show CDR1 as SQVTM and CDR2 as ANQGSEA. Trimming at V came to 4 bases and at J to 6 bases, leaving 15 bases not matched to a gene. Written as DNA, the CDR3 is TGCAGCGTTGTGTTGGGAGGGGTCAGTCGAGGCGAGCAGTACTTC. It codes for CSVVLGGVSRGEQYF.

This chain uses TRBV30 with TRBJ1-4; D unclear. The CDR3 extends over 12 amino acids. Germline values: CDR1 GTSNPN, CDR2 SVGIG (reference sequence). Trimming took 1 base from V and 3 from J, leaving 3 bases between them. The CDR3 DNA is TGTGCCTGGAGTGGAGCTAATGAAAAACTGTTTTTT. Its protein is CAWSGANEKLFF.

The J gene is TRBJ2-2, the V gene TRBV10-3; 8 bases match TRBD1. J gave up 5 bases and V 7 bases, and 12 bases lay outside the gene matches. The CDR3 extends over 16 amino acids. Germline values: CDR1 ENHRY, CDR2 SYGVKD. For the CDR3, the DNA is TGTGCCATCAATCTCCGCGGGACAGGAGAGACCGGGGAGCTGTTTTTT. This translates into CAINLRGTGETGELFF.

This chain connects TRBV7-2 to TRBJ2-3; tentatively, D is TRBD2 (5 bases). The V and J ends lost 5 bases and 1 base respectively, with 19 bases between them. The CDR3 extends over 17 amino acids. The germline gives CDR1 SGHTA, CDR2 FQGNSA. CDR3 protein: CASSIIPRADRTDTQYF. CDR3 DNA sequence: TGTGCCAGCAGCATAATCCCTCGAGCGGACCGCACAGATACGCAGTATTTT.

The V call is TRBV21-1, the J call TRBJ2-1; the table's D call of TRBD1 was not tested on the DNA. TRBV21-1 is recorded as a pseudogene. The CDR3 runs 14 residues. The CDR3 DNA follows: TGTGCCAGCAGCAAAGATAATGGACAATATGAGCAGTTCTTC. Its protein product is CASSKDNGQYEQFF.

The rearrangement joins TRBV30 to TRBJ2-5; possibly TRBD2 for D (6 bases). Germline loops: CDR1 GTSNPN, CDR2 SVGIG (reference sequence). The CDR3 contains 14 residues. V lost 2 bases to trimming and J lost 5 bases, with 15 bases between them. This CDR3 is CAWSPLAPRETQYF. The CDR3 DNA reads as TGTGCCTGGAGTCCCCTAGCGCCCCGGGAGACCCAGTACTTC. Supplemented by reference TRBV30 and TRBJ2-5, the full variable domain reads SQTIHQWPATLVQPVGSPLSLECTVEGTSNPNLYWYRQAAGRGLQLLFYSVGIGQISSEVPQNLSASRPQDRQFILSSKKLLLSDSGFYLCAWSPLAPRETQYFGPGTRLLVL.